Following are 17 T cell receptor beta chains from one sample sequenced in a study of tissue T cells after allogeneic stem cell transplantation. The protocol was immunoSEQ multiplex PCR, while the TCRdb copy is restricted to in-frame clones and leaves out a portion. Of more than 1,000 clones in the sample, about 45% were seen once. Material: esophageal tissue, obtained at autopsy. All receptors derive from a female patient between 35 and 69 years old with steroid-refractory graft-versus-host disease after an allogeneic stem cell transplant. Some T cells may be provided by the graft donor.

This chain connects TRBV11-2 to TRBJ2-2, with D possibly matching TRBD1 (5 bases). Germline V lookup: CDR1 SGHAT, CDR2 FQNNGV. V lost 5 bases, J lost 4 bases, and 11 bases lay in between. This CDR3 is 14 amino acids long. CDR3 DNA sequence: TGTGCCAGCAGCCATCAGGGATTCACCGGGGAGCTGTTTTTT. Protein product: CASSHQGFTGELFF.

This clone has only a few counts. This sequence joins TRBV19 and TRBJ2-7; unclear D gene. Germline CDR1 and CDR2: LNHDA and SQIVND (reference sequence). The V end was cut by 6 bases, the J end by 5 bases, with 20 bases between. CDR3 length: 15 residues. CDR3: CASRQIGRGPHEQYF. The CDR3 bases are TGTGCCAGTAGACAGATAGGTCGAGGTCCACACGAGCAGTACTTC. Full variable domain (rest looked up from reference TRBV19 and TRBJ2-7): DGGITQSPKYLFRKEGQNVTLSCEQNLNHDAMYWYRQDPGQGLRLIYYSQIVNDFQKGDIAEGYSVSREKKESFPLTVTSAQKNPTAFYLCASRQIGRGPHEQYFGPGTRLTVT.

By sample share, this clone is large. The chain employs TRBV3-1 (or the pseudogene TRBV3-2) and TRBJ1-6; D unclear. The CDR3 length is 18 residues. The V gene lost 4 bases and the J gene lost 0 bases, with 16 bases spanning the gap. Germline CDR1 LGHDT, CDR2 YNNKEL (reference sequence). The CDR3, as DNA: TGTGCCAGCAGCCGATTTGGCGGTCTGAGCTCCTATAATTCACCCCTCCACTTT. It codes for CASSRFGGLSSYNSPLHF.

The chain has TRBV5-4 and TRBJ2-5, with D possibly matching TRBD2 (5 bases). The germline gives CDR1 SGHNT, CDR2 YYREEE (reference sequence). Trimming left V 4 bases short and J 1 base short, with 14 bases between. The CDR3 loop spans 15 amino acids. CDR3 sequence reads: CASSGGLPGQETQYF. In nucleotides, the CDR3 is TGTGCCAGCAGCGGAGGCCTTCCGGGCCAAGAGACCCAGTACTTC. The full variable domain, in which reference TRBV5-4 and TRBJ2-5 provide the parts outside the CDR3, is ETGVTQSPTHLIKTRGQQVTLRCSSQSGHNTVSWYQQALGQGPQFIFQYYREEENGRGNFPPRFSGLQFPNYSSELNVNALELDDSALYLCASSGGLPGQETQYFGPGTRLLVL.

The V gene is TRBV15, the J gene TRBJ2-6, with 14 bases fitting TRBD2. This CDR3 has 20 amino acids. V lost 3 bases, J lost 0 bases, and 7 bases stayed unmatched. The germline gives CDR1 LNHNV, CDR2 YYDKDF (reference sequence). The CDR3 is CATSRRTSGRTGSGANVLTF. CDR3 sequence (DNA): TGTGCCACCAGCAGGAGGACTAGCGGGAGGACCGGCTCTGGGGCCAACGTCCTGACTTTC. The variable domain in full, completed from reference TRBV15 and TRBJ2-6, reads DAMVIQNPRYQVTQFGKPVTLSCSQTLNHNVMYWYQQKSSQAPKLLFHYYDKDFNNEADTPDNFQSRRPNTSFCFLDIRSPGLGDTAMYLCATSRRTSGRTGSGANVLTFGAGSRLTVL.

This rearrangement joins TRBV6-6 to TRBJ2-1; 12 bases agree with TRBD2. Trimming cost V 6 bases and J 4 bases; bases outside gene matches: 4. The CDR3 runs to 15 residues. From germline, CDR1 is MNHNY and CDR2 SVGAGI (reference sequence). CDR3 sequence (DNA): TGTGCCAGCAGCCCTAGCGGGAGGGGTTACAATGAGCAGTTCTTC. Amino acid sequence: CASSPSGRGYNEQFF.

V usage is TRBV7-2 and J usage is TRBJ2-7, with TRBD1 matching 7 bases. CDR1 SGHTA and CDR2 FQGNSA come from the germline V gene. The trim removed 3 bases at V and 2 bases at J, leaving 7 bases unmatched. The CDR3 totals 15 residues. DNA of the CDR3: TGTGCCAGCAGCTTTTCCGGGACAGAGCCCTACGAGCAGTACTTC. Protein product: CASSFSGTEPYEQYF.

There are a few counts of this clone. CDR3 amino acids: CPPSRREASTDTQYF. CDR3 bases: TGCCCCCCCAGCCGGCGGGAGGCCAGCACAGATACGCAGTATTTT. The chain combines TRBV4-1 with TRBJ2-3; TRBD2 matches at 8 bases. CDR1 is MGHRA and CDR2 is YSYEKL in the germline V gene. The CDR3 has 15 amino acids.

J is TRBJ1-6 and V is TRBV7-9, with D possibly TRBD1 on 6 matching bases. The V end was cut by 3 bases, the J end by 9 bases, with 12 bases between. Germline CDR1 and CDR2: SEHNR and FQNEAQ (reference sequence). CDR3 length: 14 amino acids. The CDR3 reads CASSFGGGGSPLHF. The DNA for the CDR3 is TGTGCCAGCAGCTTTGGAGGGGGTGGTTCACCCCTCCACTTT.

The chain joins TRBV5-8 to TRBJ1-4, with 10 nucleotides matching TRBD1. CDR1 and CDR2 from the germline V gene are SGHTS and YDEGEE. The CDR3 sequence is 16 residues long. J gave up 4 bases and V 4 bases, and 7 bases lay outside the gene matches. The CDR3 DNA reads TGTGCCAGCAGCCGTGACAGGGGGCGAGTTAATGAAAAACTGTTTTTT. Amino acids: CASSRDRGRVNEKLFF.

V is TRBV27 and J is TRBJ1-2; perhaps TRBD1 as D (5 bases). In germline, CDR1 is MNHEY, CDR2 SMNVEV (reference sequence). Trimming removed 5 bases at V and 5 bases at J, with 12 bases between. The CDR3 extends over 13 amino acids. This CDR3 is CASSVRGTYGYTF. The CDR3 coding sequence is TGTGCCAGCAGTGTCCGTGGGACTTATGGCTACACCTTC.

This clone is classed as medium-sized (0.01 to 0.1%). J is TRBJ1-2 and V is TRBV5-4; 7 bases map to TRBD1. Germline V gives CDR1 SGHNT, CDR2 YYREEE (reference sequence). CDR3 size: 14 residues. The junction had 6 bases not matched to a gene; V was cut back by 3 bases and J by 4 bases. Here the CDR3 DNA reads TGTGCCAGCAGCTGGGACAGCCTTGGCTATGGCTACACCTTC. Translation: CASSWDSLGYGYTF.

The DNA of the CDR3 is TGTGCCAGCAGATTCTTACAGCAAAGAAAAAACATTCAGTACTTC. Translating it yields CASRFLQQRKNIQYF. The rearrangement uses TRBV21-1 and TRBJ2-4; the table gives TRBD1 as D, unverified against the DNA. TRBV21-1 is shown as a pseudogene. This CDR3 contains 15 residues.

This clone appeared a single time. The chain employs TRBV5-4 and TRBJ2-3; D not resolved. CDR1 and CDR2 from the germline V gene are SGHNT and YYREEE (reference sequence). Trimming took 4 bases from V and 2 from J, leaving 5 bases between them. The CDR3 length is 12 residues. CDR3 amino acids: CASSANTDTQYF. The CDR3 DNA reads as TGTGCCAGCAGCGCCAACACAGATACGCAGTATTTT.

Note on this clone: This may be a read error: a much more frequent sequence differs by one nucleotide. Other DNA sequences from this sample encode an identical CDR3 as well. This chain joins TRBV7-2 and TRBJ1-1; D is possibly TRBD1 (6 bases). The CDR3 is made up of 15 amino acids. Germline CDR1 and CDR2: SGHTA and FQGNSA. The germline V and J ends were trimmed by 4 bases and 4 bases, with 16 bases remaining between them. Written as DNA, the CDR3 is TGTGCCAGCAGCTGGGGGGGCGGGGGCGGCACTGAAGCTTTCTTT. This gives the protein CASSWGGGGGTEAFF.

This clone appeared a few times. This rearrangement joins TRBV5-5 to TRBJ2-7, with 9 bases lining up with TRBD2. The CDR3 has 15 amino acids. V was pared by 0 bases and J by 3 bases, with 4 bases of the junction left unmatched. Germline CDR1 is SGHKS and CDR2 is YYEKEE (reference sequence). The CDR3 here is CASSLGLAGVYEQYF. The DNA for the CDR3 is TGTGCCAGCAGCTTGGGGTTAGCGGGAGTCTACGAGCAGTACTTC. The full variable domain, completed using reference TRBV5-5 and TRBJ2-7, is DAGVTQSPTHLIKTRGQQVTLRCSPISGHKSVSWYQQVLGQGPQFIFQYYEKEERGRGNFPDRFSARQFPNYSSELNVNALLLGDSALYLCASSLGLAGVYEQYFGPGTRLTVT.

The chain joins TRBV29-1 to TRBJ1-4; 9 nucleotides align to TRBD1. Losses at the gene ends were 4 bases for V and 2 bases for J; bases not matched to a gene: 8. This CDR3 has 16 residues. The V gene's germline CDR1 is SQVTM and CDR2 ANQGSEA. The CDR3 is CSVGGDRGATNEKLFF. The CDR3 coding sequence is TGCAGCGTTGGGGGTGACAGGGGGGCCACTAATGAAAAACTGTTTTTT.